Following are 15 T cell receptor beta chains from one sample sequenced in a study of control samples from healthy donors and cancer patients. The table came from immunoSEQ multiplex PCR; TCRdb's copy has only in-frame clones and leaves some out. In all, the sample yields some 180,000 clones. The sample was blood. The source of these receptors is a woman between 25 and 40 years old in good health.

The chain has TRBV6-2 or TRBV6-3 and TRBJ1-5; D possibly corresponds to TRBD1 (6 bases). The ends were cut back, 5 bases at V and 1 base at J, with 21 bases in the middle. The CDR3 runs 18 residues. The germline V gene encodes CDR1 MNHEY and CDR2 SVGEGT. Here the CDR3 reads CASSPNYRVGGSNQPQHF. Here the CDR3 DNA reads TGTGCCAGCAGTCCGAACTACAGGGTGGGAGGAAGCAATCAGCCCCAGCATTTT.

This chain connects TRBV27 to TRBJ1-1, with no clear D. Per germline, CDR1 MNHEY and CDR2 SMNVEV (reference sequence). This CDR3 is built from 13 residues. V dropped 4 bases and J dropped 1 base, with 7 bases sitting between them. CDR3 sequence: CASSYGSNTEAFF. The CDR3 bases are TGTGCCAGCAGTTATGGGTCGAACACTGAAGCTTTCTTT.

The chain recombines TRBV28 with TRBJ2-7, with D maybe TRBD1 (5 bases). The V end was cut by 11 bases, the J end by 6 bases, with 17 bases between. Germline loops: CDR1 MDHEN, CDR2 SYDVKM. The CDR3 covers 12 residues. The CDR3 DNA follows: TGTGCCTGCCTGGATGAAAGGGGCGAGCAGTACTTC. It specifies CACLDERGEQYF.

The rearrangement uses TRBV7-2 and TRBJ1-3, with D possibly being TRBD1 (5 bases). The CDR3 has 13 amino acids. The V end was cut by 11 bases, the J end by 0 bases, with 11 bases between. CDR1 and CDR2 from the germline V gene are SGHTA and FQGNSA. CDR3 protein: CAWEGSSGNTIYF. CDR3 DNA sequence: TGTGCCTGGGAGGGGAGCTCTGGAAACACCATATATTTT.

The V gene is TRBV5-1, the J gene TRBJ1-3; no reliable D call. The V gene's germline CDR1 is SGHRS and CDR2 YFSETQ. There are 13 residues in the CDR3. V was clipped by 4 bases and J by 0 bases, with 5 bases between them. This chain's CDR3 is CASSVGSGNTIYF. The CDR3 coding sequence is TGCGCCAGCAGCGTCGGCTCTGGAAACACCATATATTTT.

DNA of the CDR3: TGTGCCAGCAGGAGGTGGTCCGGGACAGATAATTCACCCCTCCACTTT. Protein: CASRRWSGTDNSPLHF. V is TRBV28 and J is TRBJ1-6; 7 bases match TRBD1. The CDR3 is 16 amino acids. V was clipped by 6 bases and J by 5 bases; unmatched bases: 10. The germline V gene has CDR1 MDHEN and CDR2 SYDVKM.

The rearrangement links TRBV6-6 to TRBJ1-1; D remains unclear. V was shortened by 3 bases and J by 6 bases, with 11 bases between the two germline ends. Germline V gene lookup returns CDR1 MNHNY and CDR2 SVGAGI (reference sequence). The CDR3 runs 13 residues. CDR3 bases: TGTGCCAGCAGTTATGGGGAAGACGCTGAAGCTTTCTTT. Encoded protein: CASSYGEDAEAFF.

The CDR3 here is CASSETGGDYNEQFF. CDR3 bases: TGTGCCAGCAGTGAGACAGGGGGTGACTACAATGAGCAGTTCTTC. The chain employs TRBV25-1 and TRBJ2-1; 9 bases are a match to TRBD1. The CDR3 has 15 residues. The germline V gene encodes CDR1 MGHDK and CDR2 SYGVNS. V trimming: 3 bases; J trimming: 3 bases; junction bases outside the gene matches: 3.

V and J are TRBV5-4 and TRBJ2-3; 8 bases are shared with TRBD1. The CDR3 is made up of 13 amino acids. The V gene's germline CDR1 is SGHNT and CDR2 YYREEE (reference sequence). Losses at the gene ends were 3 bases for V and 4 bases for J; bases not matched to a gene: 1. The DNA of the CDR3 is TGTGCCAGCAGCTGGACAGGGTCAGATACGCAGTATTTT. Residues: CASSWTGSDTQYF.

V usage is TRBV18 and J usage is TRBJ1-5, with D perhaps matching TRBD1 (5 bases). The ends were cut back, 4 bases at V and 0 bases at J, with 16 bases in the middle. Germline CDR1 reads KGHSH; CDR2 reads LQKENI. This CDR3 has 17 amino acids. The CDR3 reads CASSRSGADYSNQPQHF. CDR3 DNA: TGTGCCAGCTCACGGTCCGGGGCAGACTATAGCAATCAGCCCCAGCATTTT.

CDR3 bases: TGTGCCAGCAAGGGGCTAAAGGGGAACACTGAAGCTTTCTTT. Its translation: CASKGLKGNTEAFF. The V gene is TRBV6-6, the J gene TRBJ1-1; tentative D call: TRBD1 (5 bases). The CDR3 sequence is 14 residues long. Trimming stripped 7 bases from V and 1 base from J, with 13 bases between. Per the germline V gene, CDR1 is MNHNY and CDR2 is SVGAGI (reference sequence).

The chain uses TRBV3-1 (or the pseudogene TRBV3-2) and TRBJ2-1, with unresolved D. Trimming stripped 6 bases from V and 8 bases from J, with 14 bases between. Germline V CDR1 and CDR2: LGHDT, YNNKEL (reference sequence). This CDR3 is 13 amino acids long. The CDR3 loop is CASRGLRMDEQFF. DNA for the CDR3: TGTGCCAGCAGAGGTCTACGGATGGATGAGCAGTTCTTC.

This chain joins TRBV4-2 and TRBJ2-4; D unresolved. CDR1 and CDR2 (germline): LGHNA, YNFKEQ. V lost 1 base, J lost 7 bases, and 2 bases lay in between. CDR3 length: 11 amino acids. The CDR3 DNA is TGTGCCAGCAGCCAAGCGAACATTCAGTACTTC. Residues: CASSQANIQYF.

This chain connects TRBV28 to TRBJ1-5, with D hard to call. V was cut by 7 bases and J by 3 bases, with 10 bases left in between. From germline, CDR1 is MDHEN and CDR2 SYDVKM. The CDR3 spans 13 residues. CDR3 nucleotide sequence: TGTGCCAGCAAGGAGAGGACCAATCAGCCCCAGCATTTT. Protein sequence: CASKERTNQPQHF.

In nucleotides, the CDR3 is TGTGCCAGCAGTTCCGGATTACTGGTCCTGAGAACTGAAGCTTTCTTT. As protein: CASSSGLLVLRTEAFF. The chain carries TRBV28 and TRBJ1-1; D remains unclear. This CDR3 has 16 residues. Trimming cost V 4 bases and J 5 bases, with 20 bases left between them. Germline V CDR1 and CDR2: MDHEN, SYDVKM. Looking up the rest from reference TRBV28 and TRBJ1-1 gives the full variable domain: DVKVTQSSRYLVKRTGEKVFLECVQDMDHENMFWYRQDPGLGLRLIYFSYDVKMKEKGDIPEGYSVSREKKERFSLILESASTNQTSMYLCASSSGLLVLRTEAFFGQGTRLTVV.